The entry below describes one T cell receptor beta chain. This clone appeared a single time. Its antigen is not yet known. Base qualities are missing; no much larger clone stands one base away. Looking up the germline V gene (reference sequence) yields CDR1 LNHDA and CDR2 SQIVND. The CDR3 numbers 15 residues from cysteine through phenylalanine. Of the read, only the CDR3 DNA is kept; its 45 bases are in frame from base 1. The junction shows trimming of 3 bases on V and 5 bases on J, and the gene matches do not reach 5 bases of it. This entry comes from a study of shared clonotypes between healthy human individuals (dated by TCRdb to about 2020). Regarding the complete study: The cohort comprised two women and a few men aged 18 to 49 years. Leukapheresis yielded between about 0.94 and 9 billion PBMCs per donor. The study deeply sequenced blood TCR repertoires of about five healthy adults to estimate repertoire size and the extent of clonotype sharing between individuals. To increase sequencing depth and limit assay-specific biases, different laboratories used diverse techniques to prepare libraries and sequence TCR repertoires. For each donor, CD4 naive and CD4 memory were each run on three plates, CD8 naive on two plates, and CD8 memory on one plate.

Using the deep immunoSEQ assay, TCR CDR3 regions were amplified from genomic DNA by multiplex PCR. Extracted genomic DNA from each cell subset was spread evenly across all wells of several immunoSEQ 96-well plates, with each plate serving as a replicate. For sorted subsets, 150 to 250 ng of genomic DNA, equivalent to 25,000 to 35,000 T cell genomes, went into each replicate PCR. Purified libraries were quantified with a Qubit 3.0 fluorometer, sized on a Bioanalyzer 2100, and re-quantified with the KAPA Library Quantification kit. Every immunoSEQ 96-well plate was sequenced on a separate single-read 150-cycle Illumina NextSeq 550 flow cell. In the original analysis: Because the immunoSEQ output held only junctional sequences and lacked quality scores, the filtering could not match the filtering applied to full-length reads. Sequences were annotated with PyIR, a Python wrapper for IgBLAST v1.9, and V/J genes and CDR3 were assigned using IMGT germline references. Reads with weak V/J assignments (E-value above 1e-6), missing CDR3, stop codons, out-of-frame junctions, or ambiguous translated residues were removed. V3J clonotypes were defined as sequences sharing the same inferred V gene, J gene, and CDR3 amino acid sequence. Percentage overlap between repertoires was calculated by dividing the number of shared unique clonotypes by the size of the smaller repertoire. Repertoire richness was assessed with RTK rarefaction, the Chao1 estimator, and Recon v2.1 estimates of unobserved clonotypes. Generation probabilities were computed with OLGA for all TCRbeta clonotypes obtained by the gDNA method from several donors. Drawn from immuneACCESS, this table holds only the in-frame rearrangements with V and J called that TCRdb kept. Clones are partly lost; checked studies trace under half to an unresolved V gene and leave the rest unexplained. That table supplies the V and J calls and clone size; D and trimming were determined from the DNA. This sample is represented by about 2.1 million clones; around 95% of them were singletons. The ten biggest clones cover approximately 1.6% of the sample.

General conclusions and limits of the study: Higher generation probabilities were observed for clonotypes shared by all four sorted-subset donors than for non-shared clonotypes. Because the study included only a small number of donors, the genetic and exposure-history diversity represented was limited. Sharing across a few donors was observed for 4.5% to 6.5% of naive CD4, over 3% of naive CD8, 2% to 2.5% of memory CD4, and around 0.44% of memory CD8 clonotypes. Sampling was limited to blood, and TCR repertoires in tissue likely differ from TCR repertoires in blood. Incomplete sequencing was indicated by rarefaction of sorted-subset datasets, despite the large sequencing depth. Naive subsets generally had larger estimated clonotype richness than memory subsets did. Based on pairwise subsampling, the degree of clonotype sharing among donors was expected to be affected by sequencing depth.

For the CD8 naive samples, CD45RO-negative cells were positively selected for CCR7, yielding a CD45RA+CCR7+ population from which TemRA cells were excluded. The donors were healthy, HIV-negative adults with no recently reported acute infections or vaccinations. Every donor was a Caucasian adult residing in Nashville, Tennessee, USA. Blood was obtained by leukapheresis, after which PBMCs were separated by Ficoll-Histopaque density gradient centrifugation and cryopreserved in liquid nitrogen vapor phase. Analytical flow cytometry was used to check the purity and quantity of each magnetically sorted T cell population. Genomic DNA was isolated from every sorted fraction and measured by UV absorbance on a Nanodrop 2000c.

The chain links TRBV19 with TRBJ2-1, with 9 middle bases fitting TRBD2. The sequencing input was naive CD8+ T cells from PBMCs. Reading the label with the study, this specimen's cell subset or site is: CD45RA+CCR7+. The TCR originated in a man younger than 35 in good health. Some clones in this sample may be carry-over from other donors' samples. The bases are TGTGCCAGTAGTATCCTAGCGGGGACGAACAATGAGCAGTTCTTC. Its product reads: CASSILAGTNNEQFF.